Each of the 21 T cell receptor beta chains below was sequenced from the same sample in a study of T cell changes during pregnancy in multiple sclerosis. Using immunoSEQ multiplex PCR, the repertoire was profiled, and TCRdb retains in-frame clones only, with some absent. The repertoire holds about 24,000 clones, with more than 80% as singletons. Sample: CD8+ T cells from peripheral blood mononuclear cells, taken in the first trimester of pregnancy. The receptors come from a female donor in good health, enrolled as a control in a pregnancy study.

The V gene is TRBV30, the J gene TRBJ1-1; D ambiguous. Germline V lookup: CDR1 GTSNPN, CDR2 SVGIG (reference sequence). With 8 bases removed from V and 5 bases from J, the gap between germline ends came to 18 bases. The CDR3 is made up of 13 amino acids. In DNA form, the CDR3 reads TGTGCCAAATTTCGGGGTGGAATTACTGAAGCTTTCTTT. This codes for CAKFRGGITEAFF. The variable domain in full, with the rest retrieved from reference TRBV30 and TRBJ1-1, is SQTIHQWPATLVQPVGSPLSLECTVEGTSNPNLYWYRQAAGRGLQLLFYSVGIGQISSEVPQNLSASRPQDRQFILSSKKLLLSDSGFYLCAKFRGGITEAFFGQGTRLTVV.

The chain recombines TRBV6-4 with TRBJ2-3, with 9 bases identical to TRBD2. Germline V gene sequence: CDR1 MRHNA, CDR2 SNTAGT. CDR3 length: 14 residues. The junction had 4 bases not matched to a gene; V was cut back by 3 bases and J by 6 bases. The CDR3 spells CASSESGGSDTQYF. The CDR3 DNA reads as TGTGCCAGCAGTGAAAGCGGGGGGTCCGATACGCAGTATTTT.

This chain joins TRBV7-8 and TRBJ1-3, with 7 bases identical to TRBD1. With V trimmed by 7 bases and J by 6 bases, 6 bases remained unmatched. The CDR3 is 13 residues long. CDR1 and CDR2 (germline): SGHVS, FQNEAQ. The CDR3 DNA is TGTGCCAGCAAGACAGGGTACGAAAACACCATATATTTT. It codes for CASKTGYENTIYF.

The chain employs TRBV18 and TRBJ1-1; D is unclear. Trimming stripped 3 bases from V and 2 bases from J, with 13 bases between. The germline CDR1 and CDR2 sequences are KGHSH and LQKENI. The CDR3 has 15 amino acids. The CDR3 reads CASSPEWGVNTEAFF. CDR3 DNA sequence: TGTGCCAGCTCACCCGAGTGGGGAGTTAACACTGAAGCTTTCTTT.

The rearrangement links TRBV6-1 to TRBJ1-2; D perhaps matches TRBD1 (5 bases). This CDR3 has 19 amino acids. Trimming left V 5 bases short and J 0 bases short, with 25 bases between. The germline V gene encodes CDR1 MNHNS and CDR2 SASEGT. In nucleotides, the CDR3 is TGTGCCAGCAGTCAAGATGGAGACAGCTCTTCCTCAGCTAACTATGGCTACACCTTC. It encodes CASSQDGDSSSSANYGYTF.

This clone has just a few counts. This chain connects TRBV9 to TRBJ1-6; TRBD1 matches at 9 bases. Trimming removed 3 bases from V and 8 bases from J; junction bases left unmatched: 9. The germline CDR1 and CDR2 sequences are SGDLS and YYNGEE. The CDR3 extends over 16 amino acids. CDR3 residues: CASSATGGLGDSPLHF. CDR3 DNA: TGTGCCAGCAGCGCCACAGGGGGCTTAGGTGATTCACCCCTCCACTTT.

This chain joins TRBV4-1 and TRBJ1-1; possibly TRBD1 for D (5 bases). This CDR3 has 15 amino acids. Trimming left V 1 base short and J 1 base short, with 10 bases between. From germline, CDR1 is MGHRA and CDR2 YSYEKL. CDR3: CASSQVGRGNTEAFF. In DNA form, the CDR3 reads TGCGCCAGCAGCCAAGTGGGGAGGGGGAACACTGAAGCTTTCTTT.

The J gene is TRBJ1-5, the V gene TRBV19; D might be TRBD1 (6 bases). Between the trimmed V and J ends, which lost 2 bases and 6 bases, there was a span of 17 bases. This CDR3 is 16 amino acids long. Germline V CDR1 and CDR2: LNHDA, SQIVND (reference sequence). The CDR3 loop is CASSIKGPGVGQPQHF. The DNA for the CDR3 is TGTGCCAGTAGTATAAAAGGGCCAGGGGTCGGTCAGCCCCAGCATTTT.

This chain links TRBV5-4 with TRBJ2-3; TRBD2 matches at 13 bases. Losses at the gene ends were 4 bases for V and 4 bases for J; bases not matched to a gene: 12. Germline CDR1 and CDR2: SGHNT and YYREEE (reference sequence). The CDR3 has 18 residues. CDR3 in amino acids: CASSSPALLAGGPDTQYF. In DNA form, the CDR3 reads TGTGCCAGCAGCAGCCCTGCCTTACTAGCGGGGGGGCCAGATACGCAGTATTTT.

The gene calls are TRBV9 and TRBJ2-3; TRBD1 aligns across 9 bases. This CDR3 comprises 16 residues. J gave up 6 bases and V 4 bases, and 12 bases lay outside the gene matches. Germline loops: CDR1 SGDLS, CDR2 YYNGEE. The CDR3 sequence is CASSSLGQGKLDTQYF. The CDR3 region has the DNA TGTGCCAGCAGCTCACTAGGACAGGGGAAACTGGATACGCAGTATTTT.

CDR3 nucleotide sequence: TGTGCCAGCAGCTATTCCGGGACAGGGTTAAACGAGCAGTACTTC. Its translation: CASSYSGTGLNEQYF. The chain carries TRBV7-9 and TRBJ2-7; 9 bases are a match to TRBD1. The ends lost 4 bases at V and 5 bases at J; junction bases unmatched: 9. The germline gives CDR1 SEHNR, CDR2 FQNEAQ (reference sequence). This CDR3 region has 15 residues.

The chain recombines TRBV11-2 with TRBJ1-1; TRBD1 aligns across 7 bases. From germline, CDR1 is SGHAT and CDR2 FQNNGV. V dropped 5 bases and J dropped 4; count of bases not matched to a gene: 10. This CDR3 contains 15 residues. CDR3 loop: CASSNRDSWSTEAFF. The CDR3 nucleotides are TGTGCCAGCAGCAACCGGGACAGTTGGTCCACTGAAGCTTTCTTT.

The gene calls are TRBV6-6 and TRBJ2-3; TRBD2 is a possible D gene (6 bases). CDR1 and CDR2 (germline): MNHNY, SVGAGI (reference sequence). The CDR3 extends over 14 amino acids. The V end lost 1 base, the J end lost 2 bases, and 7 bases lay between the germline ends. The CDR3: CASSYWGDTDTQYF. The CDR3 nucleotides are TGTGCCAGCAGTTACTGGGGGGACACAGATACGCAGTATTTT.

This clone was seen only a few times. This chain joins TRBV4-1 and TRBJ2-7; a weak D match, TRBD2 (5 bases). Germline V gene data show CDR1 as MGHRA and CDR2 as YSYEKL. Trimming left V 0 bases short and J 7 bases short, with 13 bases between. This CDR3 region has 14 residues. CDR3 sequence reads: CASSQDGKGGEQYF. The CDR3 bases are TGCGCCAGCAGCCAAGATGGTAAAGGAGGAGAGCAGTACTTC.

This chain uses TRBV5-6 with TRBJ2-1; TRBD2 aligns across 7 bases. The CDR3 covers 15 residues. J lost 4 bases, V lost 0 bases, and 4 bases had no gene match. Germline V CDR1 and CDR2: SGHDT, YYEEEE. CDR3 amino acids: CASSLGQRGYNEQFF. The CDR3 bases are TGTGCCAGCAGCTTGGGACAGCGGGGTTACAATGAGCAGTTCTTC.

The CDR3 DNA sequence: TGTGCCAGCAGCTGGACGGACAGCATTAATTCACCCCTCCACTTT. It codes for CASSWTDSINSPLHF. V gene TRBV7-6 combines with J gene TRBJ1-6; D may be TRBD1 (6 bases). In germline, CDR1 is SGHVS, CDR2 FNYEAQ. V lost 4 bases to trimming and J lost 6 bases, with 13 bases between them. The CDR3 loop spans 15 amino acids.

This chain uses TRBV10-3 with TRBJ1-1; D might be TRBD1 (6 bases). The germline V and J ends were trimmed by 9 bases and 3 bases, with 14 bases remaining between them. This CDR3 is 13 amino acids long. CDR1 is ENHRY and CDR2 is SYGVKD in the germline V gene. CDR3 coding DNA: TGTGCCATTTCTACAGGGAGTGACACTGAAGCTTTCTTT. Its protein is CAISTGSDTEAFF.

This chain joins TRBV7-8 and TRBJ2-7; D might be TRBD2 (5 bases). CDR1 and CDR2 from the germline V gene are SGHVS and FQNEAQ. V gave up 0 bases and J gave up 5 bases, with 11 bases separating them. The CDR3 runs to 14 residues. The CDR3 DNA reads TGTGCCAGCAGCTTAGCGACGGGATTCGACGAGCAGTACTTC. Its translation is CASSLATGFDEQYF.

CDR3 coding DNA: TGTGCTAGTGGTTTGGTAATTGTATCCGGGACTACTACCGGCGGTGAGCAGTTCTTC. This translates into CASGLVIVSGTTTGGEQFF. This chain links TRBV12-5 with TRBJ2-1; 7 bases fit TRBD2. CDR3 size: 19 residues. V lost 0 bases and J lost 9; bases outside the gene matches: 20. The V gene's germline CDR1 is LGHNT and CDR2 FRNRAP. The full variable domain, rest sourced from reference TRBV12-5 and TRBJ2-1, is DARVTQTPRHKVTEMGQEVTMRCQPILGHNTVFWYRQTMMQGLELLAYFRNRAPLDDSGMPKDRFSAEMPDATLATLKIQPSEPRDSAVYFCASGLVIVSGTTTGGEQFFGPGTRLTVL.

The CDR3: CASSTGQASQPQHF. The CDR3 DNA follows: TGTGCCAGCAGCACGGGACAGGCAAGTCAGCCCCAGCATTTT. V usage is TRBV5-6 and J usage is TRBJ1-5; 8 nucleotides line up with TRBD1. Germline V gene lookup returns CDR1 SGHDT and CDR2 YYEEEE. The CDR3 is 14 residues long. With V trimmed by 4 bases and J by 6 bases, 6 bases remained unmatched. The whole variable domain, remainder taken from reference TRBV5-6 and TRBJ1-5, is DAGVTQSPTHLIKTRGQQVTLRCSPKSGHDTVSWYQQALGQGPQFIFQYYEEEERQRGNFPDRFSGHQFPNYSSELNVNALLLGDSALYLCASSTGQASQPQHFGDGTRLSIL.

This chain joins TRBV5-4 and TRBJ2-1; weak D call: TRBD2 (5 bases). CDR1 and CDR2 from the germline V gene are SGHNT and YYREEE (reference sequence). Trimming cost V 4 bases and J 0 bases, with 14 bases left between them. The CDR3 length is 16 residues. For the CDR3, the DNA is TGTGCCAGCAGCAACCCTAGCTCCGGCTCCTACAATGAGCAGTTCTTC. Protein product: CASSNPSSGSYNEQFF.